Listed below are T cell receptor beta chains from one sample, sequenced in a study of Ad26.COV2.S vaccination and SARS-CoV-2 variants. Using immunoSEQ multiplex PCR, the repertoire was profiled, and TCRdb retains in-frame clones only, with some absent. The sample comprises under 150,000 clones, 75% to 90% of which are singletons, and approximately 5% rests with the top ten. Material: peripheral blood, obtained after recovery from COVID-19. The origin of the receptors is a human donor who had recovered from COVID-19. Both conserved end residues are part of each CDR3. A D gene is named only where the DNA matches it firmly. Clone sizes are given selectively: once, few, many, or a class where the clone is expanded.

TRBV6-2/TRBV6-3	TRBJ2-3	.	.	TGTGCCAGCAGTACCAGTCGATCCGATGGCACAGATACGCAGTATTTT	CASSTSRSDGTDTQYF
TRBV2	TRBJ1-2	.	.	TGTGCCAGCTACCTGGGGCGTTCTGGCTATGGCTACACCTTC	CASYLGRSGYGYTF
TRBV11-2	TRBJ2-3	.	.	TGTGCCAGCAGCCCAATAGCGGATACGCAGTATTTT	CASSPIADTQYF
TRBV10-1	TRBJ2-7	.	.	TGCGCCAGCAGAAAAGACCCCTTTGGCGAGCAGTACTTC	CASRKDPFGEQYF
TRBV7-8	TRBJ1-6	.	.	TGTGCCAGCAGCTTAGTAATTAGGGGGGTTTCACCCCTCCACTTT	CASSLVIRGVSPLHF
TRBV7-9	TRBJ1-6	few	.	TGTGCCAGCAGCTTAGGGGGGGGAAGCTCACCCCTCCACTTT	CASSLGGGSSPLHF
TRBV5-1	TRBJ1-2	.	.	TGCGCCAGCAGCTTAGGACAGCCGGATGGCTACACCTTC	CASSLGQPDGYTF
TRBV15	TRBJ2-1	once	TRBD2	TGTGCCACCAGCAGAGCCCGGACTAGCGGGGGTTACAATGAGCAGTTCTTC	CATSRARTSGGYNEQFF
TRBV25-1	TRBJ2-7	.	.	TGTGCCAGCAGTGAACCCGTGGAAGGAGGACCTTACGAGCAGTACTTC	CASSEPVEGGPYEQYF
TRBV7-9	TRBJ2-1	few	TRBD1	TGTGCCAGCAGTCAAAACAGGGGTGAGCAGTTCTTC	CASSQNRGEQFF
TRBV19	TRBJ2-1	.	.	TGTGCCAGTACCTCATTTGGGGCCCATACCAATGAGCAGTTCTTC	CASTSFGAHTNEQFF
TRBV5-4	TRBJ2-7	.	TRBD2	TGTGCCAGCAGCATAGGGGAGGGCGAGCAGTACTTC	CASSIGEGEQYF
TRBV27	TRBJ1-2	.	TRBD1	TGTGCCAGCAGTACGGACAGGGAAATAGGCTACACCTTC	CASSTDREIGYTF
TRBV11-2	TRBJ2-1	.	.	TGTGCCAGCAGCTTAGTTGGGCATCCCCATGAGCAGTTCTTC	CASSLVGHPHEQFF
TRBV7-6	TRBJ1-4	.	.	TGTGCCAGCAGCTTAGTACAGACTAATGAAAAACTGTTTTTT	CASSLVQTNEKLFF
TRBV19	TRBJ2-3	.	.	TGTGCCAGTAGTATAGATTTTAACAGAAAAGATACGCAGTATTTT	CASSIDFNRKDTQYF
TRBV5-6	TRBJ1-1	.	.	TGTGCCAGCAGCTTGGCAGGGGCTGGAGCTTTCTTT	CASSLAGAGAFF
TRBV5-4	TRBJ2-2	once	.	TGTGCCAGCAGCTTGGACCGGGGTAACACCGGGGAGCTGTTTTTT	CASSLDRGNTGELFF
TRBV7-2	TRBJ2-7	.	TRBD1	TGTGCCAGCAGGCCGGGACAGGGCTTCTACGAGCAGTACTTC	CASRPGQGFYEQYF
TRBV27	TRBJ1-4	.	.	TGTGCCAGCAGTTTATCTGTAGGGGAGGGGCTCGATGAAAAACTGTTTTTT	CASSLSVGEGLDEKLFF
TRBV5-4	TRBJ1-6	.	TRBD1	TGTGCCAGCAGCTCTGGTGGGGTACAGGGGAATCGTGCCCTCCACTTT	CASSSGGVQGNRALHF
TRBV5-3	TRBJ1-2	.	.	TGTGCCAGAAGCCCGAAACCGTATACCCGCGGCTACACCTTC	CARSPKPYTRGYTF
TRBV24-1	TRBJ1-6	.	.	TGTGCCACCAGTGCCAAGGGGAATTCACCCCTCCACTTT	CATSAKGNSPLHF
TRBV28	TRBJ2-4	.	.	TGTGCCAGCAGTTTAGAGGGAGCCAAAAACATTCAGTACTTC	CASSLEGAKNIQYF
TRBV7-9	TRBJ2-2	.	TRBD1	TGTGCCAGCAGCCAGGAAATACGGGACAGTCACACCGGGGAGCTGTTTTTT	CASSQEIRDSHTGELFF
TRBV2	TRBJ1-6	few	TRBD1	TGTGCCAGCGTGGTGACAGGGAGCTCTAATTCACCCCTCCACTTT	CASVVTGSSNSPLHF
TRBV19	TRBJ2-6	.	.	TGTGCCAGTAGAGTTCGACAGATCAGCTCCTCTGGGGCCAACGTCCTGACTTTC	CASRVRQISSSGANVLTF
TRBV7-9	TRBJ1-2	once	.	TGTGCCAGCAGCCCGACACGGAACTATGGCTACACCTTC	CASSPTRNYGYTF
TRBV28	TRBJ2-7	.	.	TGTGCCAGCAGTTTAACCAGCTACGAGCAGTACTTC	CASSLTSYEQYF
TRBV4-1	TRBJ2-1	.	.	TGCGCCAGCAGCCAAGGCCCGGGAGCCTACAATGAGCAGTTCTTC	CASSQGPGAYNEQFF
TRBV12-3/TRBV12-4	TRBJ1-5	.	.	TGTGCCAGCAGTCTTACAGGCCCCCAGCATTTT	CASSLTGPQHF
TRBV5-5	TRBJ2-7	.	.	TGTGCCAGCAGCTTGGCCCCCGGCTACGAGCAGTACTTC	CASSLAPGYEQYF
TRBV5-1	TRBJ2-3	few	TRBD2	TGCGCCAGCAGCCACACGCGGGGGGACGCAGATACGCAGTATTTT	CASSHTRGDADTQYF
TRBV19	TRBJ2-5	.	.	TGTGCCAGTTGGGGGGGGCGGGAGACCCAGTACTTC	CASWGGRETQYF
TRBV3-1/TRBV3-2	TRBJ2-1	.	TRBD2	TGTGCCAGCAGCCAAGAGCCTAGCGGCAGAGAGCAGTTCTTC	CASSQEPSGREQFF
TRBV5-1	TRBJ1-2	.	TRBD1	TGCGCCAGCAGCTCGGACAGGGAGAACACCTTC	CASSSDRENTF
TRBV7-2	TRBJ2-6	.	TRBD2	TGTGCCAGCAGCGCCACTAGCGGGGTGTTCTCTGGGGCCAACGTCCTGACTTTC	CASSATSGVFSGANVLTF
TRBV18	TRBJ2-3	.	TRBD2	TGTGCCAGCTCACCAACTAGCGGGTACAGCACAGATACGCAGTATTTT	CASSPTSGYSTDTQYF
TRBV7-8	TRBJ2-1	few	.	TGTGCCAGCAGCTCCCCCGAGGGGCGGAATGAGCAGTTCTTC	CASSSPEGRNEQFF
TRBV28	TRBJ2-1	.	TRBD1	TGTGCCAGCAGCGGTGACAGGGGGTCGTACAATGAGCAGTTCTTC	CASSGDRGSYNEQFF
TRBV7-9	TRBJ1-6	.	.	TGTGCCAGCAGCCCCGACCAGAGCTCCTATAATTCACCCCTCCACTTT	CASSPDQSSYNSPLHF
TRBV28	TRBJ1-2	.	.	TGTGCCAGCCGCTTGTTGGGAGTTTATGGCTACACCTTC	CASRLLGVYGYTF
TRBV11-2	TRBJ1-2	.	.	TGTGCCAGCAGCTTTAGATCTTATCTTCCCAGAAACGGCTCCTATGGCTACACCTTC	CASSFRSYLPRNGSYGYTF
TRBV6-5	TRBJ2-2	.	.	TGTGCCAGCAGGCCGGGACGGAACACCGGGGAGCTGTTTTTT	CASRPGRNTGELFF
TRBV30	TRBJ1-1	.	.	TGTGCCTGGAGGCAAGGGAGGATTTTGGGGAACACTGAAGCTTTCTTT	CAWRQGRILGNTEAFF
TRBV7-8	TRBJ2-7	.	.	TGTGCCAGCAGCTGGACTTCAAGCTCCTACGAGCAGTACTTC	CASSWTSSSYEQYF
TRBV7-9	TRBJ2-5	.	.	TGTGCCAGCAGCTTAGGGGGGTATACAGACCAAGAGACCCAGTACTTC	CASSLGGYTDQETQYF
TRBV7-2	TRBJ2-2	.	.	TGTGCCAGCAGCTCCAAGACAGGAGGGATAATAACCGGGGAGCTGTTTTTT	CASSSKTGGIITGELFF
TRBV29-1	TRBJ2-7	.	.	TGCAGCGTTGGAGCGCCCTACGAGCAGTACTTC	CSVGAPYEQYF
TRBV7-8	TRBJ1-2	.	.	TGTGCCAGCAGCTGGTCCAGGGGTAACTATGGCTACACCTTC	CASSWSRGNYGYTF
TRBV15	TRBJ1-5	.	.	TGTGCCACCAGCGGCCGTCAGGGTGACAATCAGCCCCAGCATTTT	CATSGRQGDNQPQHF